One and the same sample provided the 24 T cell receptor beta chains below, sequenced in a study of control samples from healthy donors and cancer patients. The method was immunoSEQ multiplex PCR; TCRdb's version includes in-frame clones alone and lacks a portion of them. The sample data list some 190,000 clones. The sequenced sample was blood. These receptors all come from a woman aged 25 to 45 in good health.

The chain uses TRBV4-1 and TRBJ2-3; D ambiguous. V lost 4 bases and J 6 bases, leaving 11 bases between the germline ends. The CDR3 length is 13 residues. Germline V gene data show CDR1 as MGHRA and CDR2 as YSYEKL. The CDR3 DNA reads as TGCGCCAGCAGCCCAGACCCCTACGATACGCAGTATTTT. It yields the protein CASSPDPYDTQYF.

The J gene is TRBJ2-5, the V gene TRBV3-1 (or the pseudogene TRBV3-2); D is perhaps TRBD1 (5 bases). The CDR3 has 14 residues. Trimming took off 3 bases at V and 5 bases at J, with 13 bases between the two ends. The V gene's germline CDR1 is LGHDT and CDR2 YNNKEL (reference sequence). The CDR3 is CASSQDKVRETQYF. The CDR3 nucleotides are TGTGCCAGCAGCCAGGACAAGGTACGGGAGACCCAGTACTTC.

CDR3 loop: CASSLLTATNYGYTF. Written as DNA, the CDR3 is TGTGCCAGCAGTTTATTGACCGCTACTAACTATGGCTACACCTTC. The rearrangement links TRBV28 to TRBJ1-2; D call uncertain. V was clipped by 1 base and J by 0 bases, with 9 bases between them. Per the germline V gene, CDR1 is MDHEN and CDR2 is SYDVKM. The CDR3 is made up of 15 amino acids.

The CDR3 DNA reads TGCGCCAGCACCTTCCGACAGGGGATAACCTACGAGCAGTACTTC. Residues: CASTFRQGITYEQYF. J is TRBJ2-7 and V is TRBV10-2; TRBD1 aligns across 8 bases. V lost 7 bases to trimming and J lost 2 bases; unmatched junction nucleotides: 10. The CDR3 runs to 15 residues. CDR1 WSHSY and CDR2 SAAADI come from the germline V gene.

J is TRBJ1-1 and V is TRBV6-5; TRBD1 matches 8 bases. This CDR3 spans 14 amino acids. Germline V gene data show CDR1 as MNHEY and CDR2 as SVGAGI. J was trimmed by 5 bases and V by 10 bases; bases with no gene match: 12. DNA of the CDR3: TGTGCCACCCCAGGGGGCCTGATTTGGACTGAAGCTTTCTTT. Its translation is CATPGGLIWTEAFF.

The chain has TRBV4-1 and TRBJ1-1; D unclear. Germline loops: CDR1 MGHRA, CDR2 YSYEKL. V lost 0 bases and J 10 bases, leaving 18 bases between the germline ends. The CDR3 totals 15 residues. The CDR3 loop reads CASSQEGRTTTRAFF. The CDR3 DNA sequence: TGCGCCAGCAGCCAAGAAGGCAGGACGACGACTCGAGCTTTCTTT.

J is TRBJ1-1 and V is TRBV5-1; no clear D gene. The CDR3 sequence is 13 residues long. Germline CDR1 reads SGHRS; CDR2 reads YFSETQ. The ends were cut back, 6 bases at V and 1 base at J, with 10 bases in the middle. The CDR3 protein is CASKRRANTEAFF. The DNA for the CDR3 is TGCGCCAGCAAGAGGAGAGCGAACACTGAAGCTTTCTTT.

The J gene is TRBJ1-2, the V gene TRBV6-5; D might be TRBD1 (6 bases). The V and J ends lost 9 bases and 1 base respectively, with 15 bases between them. Germline loops: CDR1 MNHEY, CDR2 SVGAGI. This CDR3 is 14 amino acids long. The CDR3 here is CASPSGVHNYGYTF. The CDR3 DNA reads TGTGCCAGTCCATCAGGGGTCCATAACTATGGCTACACCTTC.

The chain is built from TRBV6-5 and TRBJ2-3; D unresolved. Germline V gene data show CDR1 as MNHEY and CDR2 as SVGAGI. V was pared by 3 bases and J by 0 bases, with 7 bases between. The CDR3 contains 14 residues. CDR3 sequence: CASSYQASTDTQYF. CDR3 sequence (DNA): TGTGCCAGCAGTTATCAGGCCAGCACAGATACGCAGTATTTT.

The V gene is TRBV4-2, the J gene TRBJ1-4, with D possibly being TRBD1 (6 bases). Germline CDR1 and CDR2: LGHNA and YNFKEQ. Trimming removed 3 bases from V and 2 bases from J, with 7 bases in between. The CDR3 extends over 14 amino acids. CDR3 amino acids: CASSQGGTNEKLFF. CDR3 coding DNA: TGTGCCAGCAGCCAGGGGGGCACTAATGAAAAACTGTTTTTT.

The rearrangement uses TRBV18 and TRBJ2-1, with D possibly TRBD2 on 5 matching bases. Germline CDR1 KGHSH, CDR2 LQKENI. This CDR3 has 14 amino acids. The V end lost 6 bases, the J end lost 10 bases, and 19 bases lay between the germline ends. The CDR3 sequence: CASSALGGLDEQFF. In DNA form, the CDR3 reads TGTGCCAGCTCCGCCCTGGGCGGGCTCGACGAGCAGTTCTTC. The complete variable domain, with remaining parts taken from reference TRBV18 and TRBJ2-1, reads NAGVMQNPRHLVRRRGQEARLRCSPMKGHSHVYWYRQLPEEGLKFMVYLQKENIIDESGMPKERFSAEFPKEGPSILRIQQVVRGDSAAYFCASSALGGLDEQFFGPGTRLTVL.

This chain connects TRBV5-6 to TRBJ1-1; a weak D match, TRBD1 (5 bases). Germline assignment: CDR1 SGHDT and CDR2 YYEEEE. This CDR3 contains 14 residues. Trimming shortened V by 5 bases and J by 1 base, and 12 bases separated the two germline ends. CDR3 region: CASRAPTANTEAFF. Here the CDR3 DNA reads TGTGCCAGCAGGGCCCCGACAGCGAACACTGAAGCTTTCTTT.

This CDR3 reads CASSTGRETQYF. DNA for the CDR3: TGCGCCAGCAGCACGGGGCGGGAGACCCAGTACTTC. V gene TRBV5-1 combines with J gene TRBJ2-5, with D possibly being TRBD1 or TRBD2 (5 bases each). With 4 bases removed from V and 5 bases from J, the gap between germline ends came to 9 bases. This CDR3 region has 12 residues. Germline V gene sequence: CDR1 SGHRS, CDR2 YFSETQ.

The chain links TRBV6-5 to TRBJ1-1; D ambiguous. The V end lost 0 bases, the J end lost 1 base, and 12 bases lay between the germline ends. The CDR3 is made up of 16 amino acids. CDR1 is MNHEY and CDR2 is SVGAGI in the germline V gene. CDR3 loop: CASSYSVGRRNTEAFF. In DNA form, the CDR3 reads TGTGCCAGCAGTTACTCGGTTGGTAGGAGGAACACTGAAGCTTTCTTT.

The CDR3 sequence: CASSLVTGAFF. The CDR3 DNA is TGTGCCAGCAGCTTAGTAACGGGAGCTTTCTTT. V is TRBV11-3 and J is TRBJ1-1; D not resolved. This CDR3 has 11 residues. V was pared by 1 base and J by 10 bases, with 7 bases between. CDR1 and CDR2 from the germline V gene are SGHNT and YENEEA.

V is TRBV2 and J is TRBJ1-6; TRBD1 aligns across 8 bases. There are 17 residues in the CDR3. The germline V gene encodes CDR1 SNHLY and CDR2 FYNNEI. V shed 6 bases, J shed 1 base, and the junction held 8 bases outside the gene matches. The CDR3 region is CASRRSRGRSYNSPLHF. The CDR3, as DNA: TGTGCCAGCAGGCGGAGCAGGGGGCGATCCTATAATTCACCCCTCCACTTT.

The rearrangement joins TRBV24-1 to TRBJ2-7, with 9 bases lining up with TRBD1. The V gene end was trimmed by 4 bases and the J gene end by 3 bases; junction bases not matched to a gene: 3. CDR3 length: 14 residues. Germline CDR1 reads KGHDR; CDR2 reads SFDVKD. The CDR3 region is CATSEGDRVYEQYF. The CDR3 coding sequence is TGTGCCACCAGTGAAGGGGACAGGGTCTACGAGCAGTACTTC.

CDR3 nucleotides: TGTGCCAGCCGCTTACCAGGGAGCGTCCGCGAGCAGTACTTC. This encodes CASRLPGSVREQYF. The V and J genes are TRBV28 and TRBJ2-7; either TRBD1 or TRBD2 may supply D (5 bases each). V was clipped by 8 bases and J by 6 bases, with 20 bases between them. The CDR3 covers 14 residues. Germline loops: CDR1 MDHEN, CDR2 SYDVKM.

The rearrangement uses TRBV6-5 and TRBJ2-7; a possible D gene is TRBD1 (5 bases). This CDR3 has 13 residues. Germline V gene data show CDR1 as MNHEY and CDR2 as SVGAGI. Trimming stripped 6 bases from V and 2 bases from J, with 11 bases between. CDR3: CASRLTETYEQYF. CDR3 sequence (DNA): TGTGCCAGCAGATTGACAGAGACCTACGAGCAGTACTTC.

V is TRBV30 and J is TRBJ2-7, with D perhaps being TRBD1 or TRBD2 (6 bases each). CDR3 length: 17 amino acids. Deletions cut 0 bases from V and 6 bases from J, with 24 bases between. The germline CDR1 and CDR2 sequences are GTSNPN and SVGIG (reference sequence). CDR3: CAWSVGRRGTWFGEQYF. CDR3 nucleotides: TGTGCCTGGAGTGTAGGAAGGAGGGGGACTTGGTTCGGCGAGCAGTACTTC.

The J gene is TRBJ2-3, the V gene TRBV11-2; TRBD2 aligns across 9 bases. Germline V lookup: CDR1 SGHAT, CDR2 FQNNGV. The CDR3 spans 16 residues. The V gene end was trimmed by 1 base and the J gene end by 6 bases; junction bases not matched to a gene: 8. The DNA for the CDR3 is TGTGCCAGCAGCTTAGGGCGTAGCGGGGGTCGGGATACGCAGTATTTT. Encoded protein: CASSLGRSGGRDTQYF.

The chain's CDR3 is CASRQGQSYEQYF. In DNA, the CDR3 is TGTGCCAGCAGGCAAGGACAGTCCTACGAGCAGTACTTC. The chain couples TRBV13 to TRBJ2-7, with TRBD1 as a possible D gene (6 bases). The CDR3 runs 13 residues. Germline V gene data show CDR1 as PRHDT and CDR2 as FYEKMQ (reference sequence). V lost 6 bases and J 1 base, leaving 10 bases between the germline ends.

The chain couples TRBV5-8 to TRBJ2-3; the D is unclear. Trimming removed 0 bases from V and 2 bases from J, with 4 bases in between. This CDR3 has 13 amino acids. CDR1 SGHTS and CDR2 YDEGEE come from the germline V gene. The CDR3 DNA reads as TGTGCCAGCAGCTTGGGGTACACAGATACGCAGTATTTT. Translating it yields CASSLGYTDTQYF.

The chain has TRBV29-1 and TRBJ1-5; 10 bases align to TRBD1. CDR1 is SQVTM, CDR2 ANQGSEA, per germline. The CDR3 consists of 13 residues. The V segment lost 6 bases and the J segment 4 bases; nucleotides outside the gene matches: 3. CDR3 sequence: CSVADRGNQPQHF. As DNA, the CDR3 is TGCAGCGTAGCGGACAGGGGGAATCAGCCCCAGCATTTT.